This TCR beta chain was sequenced during a study of blood T cell repertoires in COVID-19. Assay used: immunoSEQ multiplex PCR; TCRdb lists only in-frame clones, some missing. The sample has about 310,000 clones, roughly 85% seen once. Participant ages covered 18 to 89 years across about two dozen US areas. Two negative PCRs, clearance, or symptom resolution were required of recovered Cohort 3 donors. In germline, CDR1 is LNHDA, CDR2 SQIVND (reference sequence). V gave up 6 bases and J gave up 4 bases, with 12 bases separating them. This CDR3 is 13 amino acids long. This TCR was sampled from a man aged 30-40 years who had recovered from COVID-19. The chain joins TRBV19 to TRBJ1-2; D unclear. Sequencing input: PBMCs or T cells enriched from blood (not recorded which). CDR3 DNA: TGTGCCAGTAGCCAAACAGTGACCTATGGCTACACCTTC. This translates into CASSQTVTYGYTF.